The text below deals with one TCR beta chain. The antigen is not known. This record comes from a study of T cells in Graves' hyperthyroidism and ophthalmopathy. Study details: The blood sample was taken at first diagnosis, before treatment began. Study conclusions and caveats: A median about 6.2 months before onset, the model predicted ophthalmopathy.

The investigators amplified TCR beta CDR3 regions from RNA transcripts. The HTBI primer set served for first-round RT-PCR of the TCR CDR3. Each CDR3 protein gets one entry after TCRdb re-called the multiplex PCR reads with MiXCR. The table has 300,000 to 400,000 distinct CDR3 sequences, approximately 15% seen once. CDR1 DFQATT and CDR2 SNEGSKA come from the germline V gene (reference sequence). Trimming shortened V by 6 bases and J by 0 bases, and 13 bases separated the two germline ends. The CDR3 is 14 residues long. Across 18 months, stable Graves' hyperthyroidism was marked by no progression to ophthalmopathy. Diagnosis relied on clinical symptoms, serum thyroxine and TRAb, thyroid ultrasound and orbital computed tomography.

Sequencing was performed on blood. The clonotype was recovered from a woman younger than 45 with Graves' hyperthyroidism. The chain is built from TRBV20-1 and TRBJ2-3; D gene uncertain. The CDR3 here is CSAPNSGSTDTQYF. CDR3 nucleotide sequence: TGCAGTGCGCCGAACTCGGGTAGCACAGATACGCAGTATTTT.